The TCR beta chain described here comes from a study of OX40 agonist ivuxolimab in advanced cancers. This table comes from immunoSEQ multiplex PCR, and its TCRdb copy is limited to in-frame clones, with some not included. Of about 82,000 clones in the sample, roughly 83% were seen once. The CDR3 extends over 15 amino acids. Per the germline V gene, CDR1 is KGHSH and CDR2 is LQKENI. Trimming at V came to 2 bases and at J to 4 bases, leaving 6 bases not matched to a gene. The clonotype was recovered from an adult with an advanced solid tumor such as melanoma, head and neck, liver or kidney cancer. The sample in question was CD4+ or CD8+ T cells sorted from blood, obtained in a trial of the OX40 agonist ivuxolimab. The chain combines TRBV18 with TRBJ2-7, with 9 bases aligning to TRBD1. For the CDR3, the DNA is TGTGCCAGCTCACCAACGGGACAGGGTCAATACGAGCAGTACTTC. Residues: CASSPTGQGQYEQYF.